This is a list of T cell receptor beta chains from one sample in a study of identical twins. TCRdb used MiXCR to reprocess the 5' RACE reads, holding one entry per CDR3 protein. The sample yields about 530,000 distinct CDR3 sequences, about 20% seen once. These data also featured in a second study, about yellow fever vaccine responses in identical twins.

The sequencing input was CD4+ T cells sorted from blood. The receptors originated from a woman aged 18-30 years in good health. The CDR3 runs from the conserved cysteine through the conserved F or W. The order of the fields is CDR3 DNA, CDR3 protein, V gene, D gene, J gene, clone size. The D gene is left open where the match is weak. A row's size may be missing; if present it is once, few, many or a size class.

TGCAGTGCTAGAGCCCCTAGCGGGAGCGGGTACGAGCAGTACTTC,CSARAPSGSGYEQYF,TRBV20-1,TRBD2,TRBJ2-7,few
TGTGCCAGCAGGGGGAGGGGTGAAACCGGGGAGCTGTTTTTT,CASRGRGETGELFF,TRBV12-3/TRBV12-4,TRBD2,TRBJ2-2,few
TGCAGTGCTAGAGCTCGAGGGGGCCGGTATGAAAAACTGTTTTTT,CSARARGGRYEKLFF,TRBV20-1,TRBD1,TRBJ1-4,NA
TGTGCCAGCAGTGAAGAAGGGGGCGCGAATCAGCCCCAGCATTTT,CASSEEGGANQPQHF,TRBV6-1,TRBD1,TRBJ1-5,NA
TGTGCCAGCAGCCGTGACAGGGCTACCGGGGAGCTGTTTTTT,CASSRDRATGELFF,TRBV12-3/TRBV12-4,TRBD1,TRBJ2-2,many
TGCGCCAGCAGCCAGGGACAGGGCGGGGTCCAAGAGACCCAGTACTTC,CASSQGQGGVQETQYF,TRBV4-1,TRBD1,TRBJ2-5,few
TGTGCCAGCAGTCCCGTTTGGGCAGATACGCAGTATTTT,CASSPVWADTQYF,TRBV27,NA,TRBJ2-3,few
TGTGCCAGCAGTTACTCGCTAGGGATTACTAGCGGGAGGGCACCTTACAATGAGCAGTTCTTC,CASSYSLGITSGRAPYNEQFF,TRBV6-2/TRBV6-3,TRBD2,TRBJ2-1,NA
TGCAGTGCTATCTACGGGGGGGCCCTCGGTGAGCAGTTCTTC,CSAIYGGALGEQFF,TRBV20-1,TRBD2,TRBJ2-1,few
TGTGCCACCAGTGAACCCCTAGCGGGAGGCAACCAAGAGACCCAGTACTTC,CATSEPLAGGNQETQYF,TRBV24-1,TRBD2,TRBJ2-5,few
TGTGCCAGCAGATGGGACAGGGGAAAGGAGTACTTC,CASRWDRGKEYF,TRBV28,TRBD1,TRBJ2-7,few
TGTGCCATCGACCCCGGCGGGACTAGAGACGAGCAGTTCTTC,CAIDPGGTRDEQFF,TRBV28,TRBD2,TRBJ2-1,few
TGCGCCAGCAGGACCCGGACAGCAACAGCCTTGAACACTGAAGCTTTCTTT,CASRTRTATALNTEAFF,TRBV10-2,NA,TRBJ1-1,few
TGTGCCCGTCAAGGACAGGGGGCTGAAGCTTTCTTT,CARQGQGAEAFF,TRBV2,TRBD1,TRBJ1-1,NA
TGTGCCAGCAGCGCCCGAGAGGGCACAAGCTTCTCCTACGAGCAGTACTTC,CASSAREGTSFSYEQYF,TRBV7-6,NA,TRBJ2-7,NA
TGTGCCAGCAGTCCTCGATCAAGATCAAGTAATTCACCCCTCCACTTT,CASSPRSRSSNSPLHF,TRBV6-5,NA,TRBJ1-6,NA
TGTGCCAGCAGTTTGGACGGCGGAGGATCACCCCTCCACTTT,CASSLDGGGSPLHF,TRBV27,NA,TRBJ1-6,few
TGTGCCACCAGACACGGGAGTTCCTACAATGAGCAGTTCTTC,CATRHGSSYNEQFF,TRBV10-3,NA,TRBJ2-1,NA
TGTGCCAGCAGTTTATCGTCTAATTCACCCCTCCACTTT,CASSLSSNSPLHF,TRBV27,NA,TRBJ1-6,many
TGTGCCAGCAGTATCTCCGGGACAGGGAACAATGAGCAGTTCTTC,CASSISGTGNNEQFF,TRBV28,TRBD1,TRBJ2-1,NA
TGCGCCAGCAGTGTTAACCGGGACATTCGGTTTTATGAAGCTTTCTTT,CASSVNRDIRFYEAFF,TRBV10-1,NA,TRBJ1-1,NA
TGTGCCAGCAGCCCGGGCAGTTCTTTCGGGGGCTACACCTTC,CASSPGSSFGGYTF,TRBV7-2,NA,TRBJ1-2,NA
TGTGCCAGCAGTTTGGGCCCCGCCGCAGGGGCGAACACTGAAGCTTTCTTT,CASSLGPAAGANTEAFF,TRBV12-3/TRBV12-4,NA,TRBJ1-1,NA
TGCAGTGCTAGCCCTGAAAATACGCAGTATTTT,CSASPENTQYF,TRBV20-1,NA,TRBJ2-3,NA
TGTGCCAGCAGTCCAGGGACAGGATCAGATACGCAGTATTTT,CASSPGTGSDTQYF,TRBV12-3/TRBV12-4,TRBD1,TRBJ2-3,few
TGTGCCAGCAGCTCCGGGACAGGGAGGTCTTTAGGGAATTCACCCCTCCACTTT,CASSSGTGRSLGNSPLHF,TRBV6-1,TRBD1,TRBJ1-6,few
TGTGCCACCAGCAGACACAGGGAGTGGGGAACTAATGAAAAACTGTTTTTT,CATSRHREWGTNEKLFF,TRBV15,NA,TRBJ1-4,NA
TGTGCCAGCAGCGTAGCTCCGGACCTTATATATGGCTACACCTTC,CASSVAPDLIYGYTF,TRBV9,NA,TRBJ1-2,NA
TGTGCCAGCAGCGTTTCTAGCGGGATGGGCGAGCAGTACTTC,CASSVSSGMGEQYF,TRBV9,TRBD2,TRBJ2-7,NA
TGTGCCAGCAGCTACGATGTCCGTGGGTATTGGGCCGGGGAGCTGTTTTTT,CASSYDVRGYWAGELFF,TRBV14,NA,TRBJ2-2,few
TGTGCCAGCAGCCCAGAGCGTATAGTTCTAGCAGGGAATGAGCAGTTCTTC,CASSPERIVLAGNEQFF,TRBV14,NA,TRBJ2-1,NA
TGTGCCAGCAGTCGTGAACCTTCTGGATCCTACGAGCAGTACTTC,CASSREPSGSYEQYF,TRBV12-3/TRBV12-4,NA,TRBJ2-7,few
TGTGCCAGCAGCTTAGATCAGACAGTATACAATGAGCAGTTCTTC,CASSLDQTVYNEQFF,TRBV7-3,NA,TRBJ2-1,NA
TGTGCCAGCAGCCTCAAAGGGCACAATGAGCAGTTCTTC,CASSLKGHNEQFF,TRBV3-1,NA,TRBJ2-1,few
TGTGCCAGCAGTTACTCCGGCAAGAACACTGAAGCTTTCTTT,CASSYSGKNTEAFF,TRBV6-5,NA,TRBJ1-1,NA
TGCGCCAGCAGCCCGGGACAGATCACAGATACGCAGTATTTT,CASSPGQITDTQYF,TRBV5-1,TRBD1,TRBJ2-3,NA
TGCGCCAGCAGCTTCTCCCACAGGGAGCACACTGAAGCTTTCTTT,CASSFSHREHTEAFF,TRBV5-1,NA,TRBJ1-1,NA
TGTGCCAGCAGCCCTTTTGGGGGCAACACTGAAGCTTTCTTT,CASSPFGGNTEAFF,TRBV6-1,NA,TRBJ1-1,NA
TGCAGTGCTAGGTCGACAGGGGTTTTGGGTGGCTACACCTTC,CSARSTGVLGGYTF,TRBV20-1,TRBD1,TRBJ1-2,NA
TGTGCCACCAGAAAGCGGGGGCCTTACAATGAGCAGTTCTTC,CATRKRGPYNEQFF,TRBV15,TRBD2,TRBJ2-1,NA
TGTGCCACCAGTGATTTTGCCGGACAGGGCCAGGGGGATACGCAGTATTTT,CATSDFAGQGQGDTQYF,TRBV24-1,TRBD1,TRBJ2-3,few
TGTGCCAGCAGTTTAGTTGGGCTAGCGGACACGGATGAGCAGTTCTTC,CASSLVGLADTDEQFF,TRBV12-3/TRBV12-4,TRBD2,TRBJ2-1,NA
TGTGCCAGCAGTTCCGGACGACAGGGGATCTACAATGAGCAGTTCTTC,CASSSGRQGIYNEQFF,TRBV6-5,TRBD1,TRBJ2-1,NA
TGCGCCAGCAGCTCGAACTACCCGTCGGGACCCTACAATGAGCAGTTCTTC,CASSSNYPSGPYNEQFF,TRBV5-1,NA,TRBJ2-1,many
TGTGCCAGCAGCCAAGATTTGGAGAACACTGAAGCTTTCTTT,CASSQDLENTEAFF,TRBV3-1,NA,TRBJ1-1,NA
TGCAGTGCTACCGTCCCCAGCTCCTACAATGAGCAGTTCTTC,CSATVPSSYNEQFF,TRBV20-1,NA,TRBJ2-1,NA
TGCGCCAGCAGCCCCGCCGTGGGACGGTCTATCGGTGAGCAGTTCTTC,CASSPAVGRSIGEQFF,TRBV5-1,NA,TRBJ2-1,few